This T cell receptor (beta chain) was captured by sequencing in a study of cytotoxic CD8 clonotypes in ibrutinib-treated CLL. Trimming removed 7 bases from V and 5 bases from J; junction bases left unmatched: 7. The CDR3 is made up of 13 amino acids. Germline lookup yields CDR1 SQVTM and CDR2 ANQGSEA. The repertoire was sequenced with immunoSEQ multiplex PCR; TCRdb's copy has only in-frame clones and lacks some. The data show 330,000 or so clones, over 60% seen once. The sample here was PBMCs, taken after 36 months of ibrutinib treatment. The V gene is TRBV29-1, the J gene TRBJ2-5, with TRBD1 identical over 10 bases. This receptor was obtained from a human donor with chronic lymphocytic leukemia. The CDR3 bases are TGCAGCGGTGGACAGGGGGTAGGGGAGACCCAGTACTTC. Protein: CSGGQGVGETQYF. The entire variable domain, with the rest obtained from reference TRBV29-1 and TRBJ2-5, is as follows: SAVISQKPSRDICQRGTSLTIQCQVDSQVTMMFWYRQQPGQSLTLIATANQGSEATYESGFVIDKFPISRPNLTFSTLTVSNMSPEDSSIYLCSGGQGVGETQYFGPGTRLLVL.